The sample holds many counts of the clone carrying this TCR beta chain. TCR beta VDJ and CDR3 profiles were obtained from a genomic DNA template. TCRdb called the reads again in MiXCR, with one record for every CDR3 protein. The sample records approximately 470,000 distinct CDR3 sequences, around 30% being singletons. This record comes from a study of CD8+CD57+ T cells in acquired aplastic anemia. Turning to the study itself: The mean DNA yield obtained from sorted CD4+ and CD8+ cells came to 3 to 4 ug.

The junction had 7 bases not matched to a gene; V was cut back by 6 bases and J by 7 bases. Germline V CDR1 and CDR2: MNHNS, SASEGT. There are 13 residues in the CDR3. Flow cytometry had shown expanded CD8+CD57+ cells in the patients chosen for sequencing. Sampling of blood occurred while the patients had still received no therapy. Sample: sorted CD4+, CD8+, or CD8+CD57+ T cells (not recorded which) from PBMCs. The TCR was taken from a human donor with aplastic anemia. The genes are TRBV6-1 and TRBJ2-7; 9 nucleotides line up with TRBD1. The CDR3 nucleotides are TGTGCCAGCAGCCAGGACAGGGGTGGGGAGCAGTACTTC. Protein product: CASSQDRGGEQYF.